One and the same sample provided the 25 T cell receptor beta chains below, sequenced in a study of blood T cell repertoires in COVID-19. Assay used: immunoSEQ multiplex PCR; TCRdb lists only in-frame clones, some missing. This table holds under 95,000 clones, around 88% found once. The specimen sequenced was peripheral blood. These receptors came from a man aged 55 to 70 with acute or convalescent COVID-19.

This sequence joins TRBV5-1 and TRBJ1-5; possible D gene TRBD1, 5 bases. The germline gives CDR1 SGHRS, CDR2 YFSETQ. V was pared by 3 bases and J by 2 bases, with 15 bases between. The length of the CDR3 is 16 residues. CDR3 sequence reads: CASSSREEHRNQPQHF. In nucleotides, the CDR3 is TGCGCCAGCAGCTCCAGGGAGGAACATCGCAATCAGCCCCAGCATTTT.

This clone was seen only once. V usage is TRBV5-1 and J usage is TRBJ2-5; D remains ambiguous. This CDR3 spans 13 amino acids. Trimming removed 2 bases at V and 0 bases at J, with 5 bases between. Germline assignment: CDR1 SGHRS and CDR2 YFSETQ. CDR3 coding DNA: TGCGCCAGCAGCTTCTTCGACCAAGAGACCCAGTACTTC. It is translated as CASSFFDQETQYF. The full variable domain, in which reference TRBV5-1 and TRBJ2-5 provide the parts outside the CDR3, is KAGVTQTPRYLIKTRGQQVTLSCSPISGHRSVSWYQQTPGQGLQFLFEYFSETQRNKGNFPGRFSGRQFSNSRSEMNVSTLELGDSALYLCASSFFDQETQYFGPGTRLLVL.

This clone occurred once. The rearrangement links TRBV7-2 to TRBJ2-1; TRBD2 matches 15 bases. V was pared by 5 bases and J by 4 bases, with 6 bases of the junction left unmatched. Germline V gene sequence: CDR1 SGHTA, CDR2 FQGNSA. This CDR3 contains 17 residues. CDR3 in DNA: TGTGCCAGCAGCGGACTAGCGGGGGGGCTCATTTACAATGAGCAGTTCTTC. It codes for CASSGLAGGLIYNEQFF.

The chain combines TRBV9 with TRBJ2-1; D may be TRBD2 (6 bases). Germline V CDR1 and CDR2: SGDLS, YYNGEE. Trimming pared 0 bases from V and 1 base from J, leaving 14 bases between. The length of the CDR3 is 17 residues. As DNA, the CDR3 is TGTGCCAGCAGCGTAGGGTGGGCGGGACTTTCCTACAATGAGCAGTTCTTC. It encodes CASSVGWAGLSYNEQFF.

The chain is built from TRBV4-2 and TRBJ2-5, with 7 bases matching TRBD1. After removal of 1 base from V and 4 bases from J, the junction contained 9 bases not matched to a gene. CDR1 is LGHNA, CDR2 YNFKEQ, per germline. CDR3 length: 16 amino acids. CDR3 loop: CASSQGEQGWRETQYF. The CDR3 DNA is TGTGCCAGCAGCCAAGGCGAACAGGGGTGGCGAGAGACCCAGTACTTC.

This rearrangement joins TRBV29-1 to TRBJ2-2; 8 bases fit TRBD1. V lost 7 bases to trimming and J lost 3 bases; unmatched junction nucleotides: 4. This CDR3 contains 13 residues. Germline V gene data show CDR1 as SQVTM and CDR2 as ANQGSEA. The CDR3 DNA is TGCAGCGCACGACAGGGGTACACCGGGGAGCTGTTTTTT. Its translation is CSARQGYTGELFF.

The genes are TRBV4-3 and TRBJ1-1; D not resolved. The CDR3 runs 12 residues. Germline V gene lookup returns CDR1 LGHNA and CDR2 YSLEER. Trimming shortened V by 0 bases and J by 7 bases, and 6 bases separated the two germline ends. The CDR3 protein is CASSQDPGEAFF. Written as DNA, the CDR3 is TGCGCCAGCAGCCAAGATCCGGGTGAAGCTTTCTTT.

The V gene is TRBV9, the J gene TRBJ2-3, with TRBD1 as a possible D gene (6 bases). The V gene lost 0 bases and the J gene lost 5 bases, with 10 bases spanning the gap. The CDR3 spans 14 residues. CDR1 SGDLS and CDR2 YYNGEE come from the germline V gene. CDR3 residues: CASSVESRGDTQYF. In DNA, the CDR3 is TGTGCCAGCAGCGTAGAGTCCAGGGGAGATACGCAGTATTTT.

This clone was seen once. The rearrangement links TRBV10-3 to TRBJ2-1; D not certain. The ends were cut back, 4 bases at V and 5 bases at J, with 9 bases in the middle. From germline, CDR1 is ENHRY and CDR2 SYGVKD. CDR3 size: 13 residues. The CDR3 is CAISGQQNNEQFF. CDR3 nucleotide sequence: TGTGCCATCAGTGGCCAACAGAACAATGAGCAGTTCTTC.

This rearrangement joins TRBV10-3 to TRBJ1-3; 10 bases are shared with TRBD1. CDR1 and CDR2 from the germline V gene are ENHRY and SYGVKD. This CDR3 spans 14 amino acids. V trimming: 7 bases; J trimming: 2 bases; junction bases outside the gene matches: 2. The CDR3, as DNA: TGTGCCATCACTGGACAGGGGGCTGGAAACACCATATATTTT. This translates into CAITGQGAGNTIYF.

The chain joins TRBV5-1 to TRBJ2-3; TRBD1 aligns across 8 bases. V lost 5 bases and J lost 2; bases outside the gene matches: 7. The CDR3 extends over 15 amino acids. The germline V gene encodes CDR1 SGHRS and CDR2 YFSETQ. CDR3 loop: CASRLRTGFTDTQYF. The CDR3 DNA follows: TGCGCCAGCAGACTACGGACAGGGTTCACAGATACGCAGTATTTT.

This clone was found once. This sequence joins TRBV3-1 (or the pseudogene TRBV3-2) and TRBJ1-2, with a weak D call TRBD1 (5 bases). The CDR3 is 16 amino acids. V was clipped by 2 bases and J by 7 bases, with 20 bases between them. CDR1 LGHDT and CDR2 YNNKEL come from the germline V gene (reference sequence). CDR3 DNA: TGTGCCAGCAGCCAAAAGAGTGTACAGGACGTTCGTGGCTACACCTTC. Protein sequence: CASSQKSVQDVRGYTF.

The chain is built from TRBV14 and TRBJ1-1; no reliable D call. The CDR3 runs 17 residues. Between the trimmed V and J ends, which lost 1 base and 1 base, there was a span of 16 bases. Germline V CDR1 and CDR2: SGHDN, FVKESK. The CDR3 region is CASSQVRWVRGNTEAFF. The CDR3 DNA reads as TGTGCCAGCAGCCAAGTTAGGTGGGTTCGGGGGAACACTGAAGCTTTCTTT. The full variable domain, in which reference TRBV14 and TRBJ1-1 provide the parts outside the CDR3, is EAGVTQFPSHSVIEKGQTVTLRCDPISGHDNLYWYRRVMGKEIKFLLHFVKESKQDESGMPNNRFLAERTGGTYSTLKVQPAELEDSGVYFCASSQVRWVRGNTEAFFGQGTRLTVV.

V and J are TRBV27 and TRBJ2-7; 11 bases fit TRBD2. V was pared by 5 bases and J by 3 bases, with 6 bases of the junction left unmatched. There are 15 residues in the CDR3. Germline values: CDR1 MNHEY, CDR2 SMNVEV (reference sequence). The CDR3 nucleotides read TGTGCCAGCAGTACCGGGACTAGCGGACACTACGAGCAGTACTTC. This translates into CASSTGTSGHYEQYF.

This chain links TRBV3-1 (or the pseudogene TRBV3-2) with TRBJ1-1, with D hard to call. The germline gives CDR1 LGHDT, CDR2 YNNKEL (reference sequence). The CDR3 spans 13 residues. Trimming took off 4 bases at V and 2 bases at J, with 8 bases between the two ends. This CDR3 reads CASSRGINTEAFF. The CDR3 DNA reads TGTGCCAGCAGCCGCGGGATTAACACTGAAGCTTTCTTT.

This clone was detected only once. CDR3 DNA: TGTGCCAGGGGGGAGGACACCGGGGAGCTGTTTTTT. Protein product: CARGEDTGELFF. The gene calls are TRBV2 and TRBJ2-2; maybe TRBD2 (6 bases). V was shortened by 9 bases and J by 3 bases, with 8 bases between the two germline ends. The germline V gene encodes CDR1 SNHLY and CDR2 FYNNEI. The CDR3 is 12 residues long.

This clone has more than one count but fewer than ten. This chain joins TRBV6-1 and TRBJ1-1; no definite D call. V lost 1 base and J 1 base, leaving 7 bases between the germline ends. CDR1 is MNHNS and CDR2 is SASEGT in the germline V gene. This CDR3 region has 14 residues. The CDR3 spells CASSEVPRNTEAFF. CDR3 coding DNA: TGTGCCAGCAGTGAAGTCCCCAGGAACACTGAAGCTTTCTTT.

J is TRBJ2-1 and V is TRBV27; TRBD1 matches at 7 bases. The germline CDR1 and CDR2 sequences are MNHEY and SMNVEV (reference sequence). V shed 0 bases, J shed 0 bases, and the junction held 2 bases outside the gene matches. The CDR3 runs to 16 residues. DNA of the CDR3: TGTGCCAGCAGTTTATCGACAGGGATCTCCTACAATGAGCAGTTCTTC. It is translated as CASSLSTGISYNEQFF.

This clone showed up just once. The chain couples TRBV5-1 to TRBJ1-1; D not certain. Looked up from germline, CDR1 is SGHRS and CDR2 is YFSETQ. V was pared by 2 bases and J by 3 bases, with 8 bases between. CDR3 size: 13 residues. The CDR3 DNA reads TGCGCCAGCAGCTTTAACTCGGACACTGAAGCTTTCTTT. Protein: CASSFNSDTEAFF.

J is TRBJ2-5 and V is TRBV5-4; a possible D gene is TRBD2 (5 bases). V gave up 2 bases and J gave up 1 base, with 9 bases separating them. The CDR3 contains 14 residues. The germline V gene encodes CDR1 SGHNT and CDR2 YYREEE (reference sequence). The CDR3 sequence: CASSLGTSQETQYF. CDR3 nucleotide sequence: TGTGCCAGCAGCTTAGGTACTAGCCAAGAGACCCAGTACTTC.

The V and J genes are TRBV4-2 and TRBJ2-1; tentatively, D is TRBD2 (5 bases). The CDR3 has 15 residues. The ends were cut back, 0 bases at V and 10 bases at J, with 16 bases in the middle. CDR1 is LGHNA and CDR2 is YNFKEQ in the germline V gene. CDR3 sequence (DNA): TGTGCCAGCAGCCAAGATCTTTCCGGGGATAGGGAGCAGTTCTTC. Amino acids: CASSQDLSGDREQFF.

This clone is a singleton in its sample. V and J are TRBV19 and TRBJ2-2; no clear D gene. The germline V gene has CDR1 LNHDA and CDR2 SQIVND (reference sequence). The CDR3 is 16 residues long. V dropped 4 bases and J dropped 4 bases, with 16 bases sitting between them. In DNA, the CDR3 is TGTGCCAGTAGTAAGGTTGAGGTGGCCGGCACCGGGGAGCTGTTTTTT. Amino acid sequence: CASSKVEVAGTGELFF.

V usage is TRBV7-8 and J usage is TRBJ2-3; D perhaps matches TRBD2 (5 bases). V dropped 1 base and J dropped 0 bases, with 14 bases sitting between them. The CDR3 has 17 amino acids. Germline-derived CDR1 and CDR2 are SGHVS and FQNEAQ. CDR3 residues: CASSLVPSSRSTDTQYF. CDR3 nucleotides: TGTGCCAGCAGCTTAGTTCCTTCTAGCCGTAGCACAGATACGCAGTATTTT.

V and J are TRBV11-2 and TRBJ1-2, with unresolved D. The CDR3 consists of 13 residues. V dropped 3 bases and J dropped 3 bases, with 8 bases sitting between them. Germline V gives CDR1 SGHAT, CDR2 FQNNGV. The CDR3 region has the DNA TGTGCCAGCAGCTTTTCGGGTGACTATGGCTACACCTTC. As protein: CASSFSGDYGYTF.

The chain carries TRBV19 and TRBJ1-2; D ambiguous. From germline, CDR1 is LNHDA and CDR2 SQIVND (reference sequence). This CDR3 has 14 amino acids. V was shortened by 5 bases and J by 0 bases, with 10 bases between the two germline ends. This CDR3 is CASSLQIANYGYTF. CDR3 coding DNA: TGTGCCAGTAGTTTACAGATAGCTAACTATGGCTACACCTTC.